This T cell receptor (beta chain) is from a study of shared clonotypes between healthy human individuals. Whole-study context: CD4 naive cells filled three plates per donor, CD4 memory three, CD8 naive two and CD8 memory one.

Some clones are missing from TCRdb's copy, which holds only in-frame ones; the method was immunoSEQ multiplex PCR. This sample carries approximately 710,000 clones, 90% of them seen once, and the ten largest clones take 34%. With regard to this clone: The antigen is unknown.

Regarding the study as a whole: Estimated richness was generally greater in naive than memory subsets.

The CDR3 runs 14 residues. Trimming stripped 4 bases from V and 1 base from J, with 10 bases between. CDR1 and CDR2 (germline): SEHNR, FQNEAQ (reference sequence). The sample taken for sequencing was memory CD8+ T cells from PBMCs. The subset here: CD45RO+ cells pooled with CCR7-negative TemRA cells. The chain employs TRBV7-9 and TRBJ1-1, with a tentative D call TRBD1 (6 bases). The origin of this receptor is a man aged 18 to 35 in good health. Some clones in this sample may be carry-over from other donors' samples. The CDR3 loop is CASSSRTANTEAFF. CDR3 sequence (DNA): TGTGCCAGCAGCTCCAGGACAGCGAACACTGAAGCTTTCTTT.